A single T cell receptor (beta chain) is shown here with its context. Its cognate antigen is unknown. Blood draws occurred at baseline, cycle 4 day 1, and cycle 7 day 1. These data originate in a study of OX40 agonist ivuxolimab in advanced cancers. In the study overall: Hepatocellular carcinoma, melanoma, renal cell or head and neck cancer was diagnosed in the dose-escalation patients. Findings and limits, study-wide: CD4+ and CD8+ blood T cells expanded clonally by week 6 at 0.1 to 3.0 mg/kg.

Trimming took 5 bases from V and 4 from J, leaving 15 bases between them. CDR1 and CDR2 (germline): MDHEN, SYDVKM. The CDR3 contains 14 residues. Here immunoSEQ multiplex PCR was the method, and the copy in TCRdb shows in-frame clones only, minus some. Of tens of thousands of clones in the sample, about four fifths were seen once. The genes are TRBV28 and TRBJ2-7, with D hard to call. This sample comprised CD4+ or CD8+ T cells sorted from blood, obtained in a trial of the OX40 agonist ivuxolimab. The TCR comes from an adult with an advanced solid tumor such as melanoma, head and neck, liver or kidney cancer. This CDR3 is CASSPSLRVYEQYF. CDR3 nucleotides: TGTGCCAGCAGTCCGTCCCTCAGAGTGTACGAGCAGTACTTC.